The sequence of this TCR beta chain was determined in a study of cytomegalovirus exposure and HLA in healthy donors. Overall study findings and caveats: In a later analysis, TCR beta V- and J-gene trimming showed a link to a missense DCLRE1C variant.

The CDR3 covers 13 residues. In germline, CDR1 is SGHRS, CDR2 YFSETQ. The V segment lost 8 bases and the J segment 6 bases; nucleotides outside the gene matches: 7. This clone was recorded a few times. What it binds is unknown. PCR employed 60 Vbeta and 13 Jbeta primers. Assay used: immunoSEQ multiplex PCR; TCRdb lists only in-frame clones, some missing. Among fewer than 120,000 clones listed, 60% to 85% were seen once. This chain uses TRBV5-1 with TRBJ1-1; 10 nucleotides agree with TRBD1. This TCR derives from a woman aged 25 to 39 in good health and CMV-seronegative. The sequenced material came from PBMCs. CDR3 sequence reads: CASSGTGDPEAFF. The CDR3 region has the DNA TGCGCCAGTTCCGGGACAGGGGATCCTGAAGCTTTCTTT.